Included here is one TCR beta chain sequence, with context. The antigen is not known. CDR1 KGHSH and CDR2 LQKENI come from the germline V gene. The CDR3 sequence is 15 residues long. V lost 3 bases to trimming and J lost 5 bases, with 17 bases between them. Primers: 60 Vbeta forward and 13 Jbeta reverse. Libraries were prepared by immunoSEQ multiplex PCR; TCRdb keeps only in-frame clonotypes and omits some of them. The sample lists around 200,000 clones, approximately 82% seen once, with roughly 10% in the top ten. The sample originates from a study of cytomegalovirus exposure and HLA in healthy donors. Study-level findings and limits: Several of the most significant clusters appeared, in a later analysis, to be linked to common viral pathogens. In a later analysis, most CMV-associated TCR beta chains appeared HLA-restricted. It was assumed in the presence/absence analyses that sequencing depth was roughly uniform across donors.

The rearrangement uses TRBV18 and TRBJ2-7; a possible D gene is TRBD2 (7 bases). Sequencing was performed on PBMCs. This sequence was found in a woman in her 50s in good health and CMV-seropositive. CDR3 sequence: CASSPTRGAGNEQYF. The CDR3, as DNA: TGTGCCAGCTCACCTACCCGGGGGGCTGGGAACGAGCAGTACTTC.